A single sample gave rise to the 25 T cell receptor beta chains below, sequenced in a study of radiotherapy plus CTLA-4 blockade in lung cancer. Method: immunoSEQ multiplex PCR; TCRdb's copy keeps in-frame clones and lacks some. The sample holds about 84,000 clones, approximately 79% seen once. The material sequenced was peripheral blood, taken from a patient treated with radiotherapy plus ipilimumab. These receptors all stem from a human donor with non-small cell lung cancer that progressed on radiotherapy plus ipilimumab.

The V gene is TRBV7-2, the J gene TRBJ2-2, with no clear D. The germline V and J ends were trimmed by 5 bases and 3 bases, with 10 bases remaining between them. This CDR3 region has 14 residues. Germline CDR1 SGHTA, CDR2 FQGNSA. CDR3 loop: CASSRGKDTGELFF. DNA for the CDR3: TGTGCCAGCAGCCGAGGCAAGGACACCGGGGAGCTGTTTTTT.

This clone was seen a few times. This sequence joins TRBV28 and TRBJ2-2; 7 nucleotides match TRBD2. V lost 5 bases to trimming and J lost 5 bases; unmatched junction nucleotides: 8. CDR1 and CDR2 from the germline V gene are MDHEN and SYDVKM. The CDR3 extends over 15 amino acids. The CDR3 region has the DNA TGTGCCAGCAGTGGTATGCTGGGAGGGACCGGGGAGCTGTTTTTT. Its protein is CASSGMLGGTGELFF.

The CDR3 bases are TGTGCCAGCAGCCTCACCACTAGCGGGAACAATGAGCAGTTCTTC. As protein: CASSLTTSGNNEQFF. This rearrangement joins TRBV28 to TRBJ2-1; 10 bases align to TRBD2. The V segment lost 6 bases and the J segment 5 bases; nucleotides outside the gene matches: 7. This CDR3 has 15 amino acids. The germline gives CDR1 MDHEN, CDR2 SYDVKM. Supplemented by reference TRBV28 and TRBJ2-1, the full variable domain reads DVKVTQSSRYLVKRTGEKVFLECVQDMDHENMFWYRQDPGLGLRLIYFSYDVKMKEKGDIPEGYSVSREKKERFSLILESASTNQTSMYLCASSLTTSGNNEQFFGPGTRLTVL.

The chain links TRBV2 to TRBJ2-5, with 11 bases fitting TRBD2. The CDR3 has 14 amino acids. The germline gives CDR1 SNHLY, CDR2 FYNNEI. Trimming removed 5 bases from V and 4 bases from J; junction bases left unmatched: 3. As DNA, the CDR3 is TGTGCCAGCAGTCCGGGGACTAGCGGAGAGACCCAGTACTTC. It yields the protein CASSPGTSGETQYF.

This chain links TRBV15 with TRBJ2-7; D is uncertain. The CDR3 spans 12 residues. V was cut by 3 bases and J by 6 bases, with 9 bases left in between. Germline-derived CDR1 and CDR2 are LNHNV and YYDKDF (reference sequence). CDR3 residues: CATSRARAEQYF. The CDR3 DNA sequence: TGTGCCACCAGCAGGGCCCGAGCCGAGCAGTACTTC.

V is TRBV9 and J is TRBJ2-2, with no clear D. The CDR3 has 13 residues. Germline V gene data show CDR1 as SGDLS and CDR2 as YYNGEE. The V gene lost 6 bases and the J gene lost 1 base, with 7 bases spanning the gap. CDR3 loop: CASTAGNTGELFF. The CDR3 DNA reads TGTGCCAGCACGGCAGGGAACACCGGGGAGCTGTTTTTT. The full variable domain, with the rest looked up from reference TRBV9 and TRBJ2-2, is DSGVTQTPKHLITATGQRVTLRCSPRSGDLSVYWYQQSLDQGLQFLIQYYNGEERAKGNILERFSAQQFPDLHSELNLSSLELGDSALYFCASTAGNTGELFFGEGSRLTVL.

J is TRBJ2-5 and V is TRBV13; 10 bases line up with TRBD1. CDR1 is PRHDT and CDR2 is FYEKMQ in the germline V gene (reference sequence). The CDR3 consists of 15 residues. The junction had 3 bases not matched to a gene; V was cut back by 2 bases and J by 3 bases. The CDR3 DNA sequence: TGTGCCAGCAGCTTATTCGGGACAGGGGAAGAGACCCAGTACTTC. Its protein is CASSLFGTGEETQYF.

On this clone itself: The same CDR3 also results from other DNA sequences found in this sample. The rearrangement uses TRBV6-1 and TRBJ2-7; possible D gene TRBD2, 5 bases. The CDR3 covers 12 residues. The V gene lost 4 bases and the J gene lost 2 bases, with 6 bases spanning the gap. CDR1 and CDR2 (germline): MNHNS, SASEGT. CDR3: CASSGGAYEQYF. The CDR3 region has the DNA TGTGCCAGCAGTGGGGGAGCCTACGAGCAGTACTTC.

The V and J genes are TRBV6-1 and TRBJ1-5; D remains unclear. The CDR3 consists of 15 residues. Trimming removed 0 bases at V and 9 bases at J, with 15 bases between. CDR1 and CDR2 from the germline V gene are MNHNS and SASEGT. Here the CDR3 DNA reads TGTGCCAGCAGTGAAGCGCTTGAACAGTTGGGGCCCCAGCATTTT. It translates to CASSEALEQLGPQHF.

This chain joins TRBV7-9 and TRBJ2-3, with D perhaps matching TRBD2 (6 bases). CDR1 SEHNR and CDR2 FQNEAQ come from the germline V gene (reference sequence). The V and J ends lost 4 bases and 6 bases respectively, with 14 bases between them. The CDR3 extends over 14 amino acids. Written as DNA, the CDR3 is TGTGCCAGCAGCTCCCGGACGGGGGAGGATACGCAGTATTTT. Residues: CASSSRTGEDTQYF.

V is TRBV28 and J is TRBJ1-2, with a tentative D call TRBD1 (6 bases). V shed 3 bases and J shed 3 bases, with 14 bases lying between them. Germline lookup yields CDR1 MDHEN and CDR2 SYDVKM. The CDR3 extends over 15 amino acids. CDR3 nucleotides: TGTGCCAGCAGTTTCCCAAAGGACAGCGACTATGGCTACACCTTC. This codes for CASSFPKDSDYGYTF.

The chain carries TRBV18 and TRBJ2-1; tentative D call: TRBD1 (6 bases). From germline, CDR1 is KGHSH and CDR2 LQKENI. The CDR3 spans 13 residues. Trimming removed 3 bases from V and 9 bases from J, with 12 bases in between. The CDR3 coding sequence is TGTGCCAGCTCACCTACAGGGTTGATTGAGCAGTTCTTC. It translates to CASSPTGLIEQFF.

Only a few counts were recorded for this clone. The chain combines TRBV11-2 with TRBJ1-1; no clear D. Germline values: CDR1 SGHAT, CDR2 FQNNGV. The V and J ends lost 2 bases and 10 bases respectively, with 11 bases between them. The CDR3 sequence is 12 residues long. The CDR3: CASSLTSIGAFF. CDR3 bases: TGTGCCAGCAGCTTAACCTCGATAGGAGCTTTCTTT.

The rearrangement links TRBV5-1 to TRBJ2-2; tentative D call: TRBD1 (5 bases). CDR1 is SGHRS and CDR2 is YFSETQ in the germline V gene. Trimming stripped 2 bases from V and 5 bases from J, with 7 bases between. CDR3 length: 13 residues. DNA of the CDR3: TGCGCCAGCAGCTTAGACAGAACCGGGGAGCTGTTTTTT. It encodes CASSLDRTGELFF. The entire variable domain, with the rest obtained from reference TRBV5-1 and TRBJ2-2, is as follows: KAGVTQTPRYLIKTRGQQVTLSCSPISGHRSVSWYQQTPGQGLQFLFEYFSETQRNKGNFPGRFSGRQFSNSRSEMNVSTLELGDSALYLCASSLDRTGELFFGEGSRLTVL.

A few counts support this clone. CDR3 in amino acids: CASGWYSSGANVLTF. The CDR3 DNA reads TGTGCCAGTGGTTGGTATAGCTCTGGGGCCAACGTCCTGACTTTC. This chain joins TRBV6-6 and TRBJ2-6; the D is unclear. CDR1 and CDR2 (germline): MNHNY, SVGAGI (reference sequence). The CDR3 has 15 amino acids. V lost 9 bases to trimming and J lost 0 bases, with 12 bases between them.

This clone was detected only a few times. The V and J genes are TRBV19 and TRBJ2-2, with TRBD2 as a possible D gene (5 bases). The CDR3 runs 14 residues. V lost 2 bases and J lost 7, with 11 bases in between. Germline V gene sequence: CDR1 LNHDA, CDR2 SQIVND (reference sequence). For the CDR3, the DNA is TGTGCCAGTAGTATAAGTTCGGGAATCGGGGAGCTGTTTTTT. Translated, it gives CASSISSGIGELFF.

The chain joins TRBV28 to TRBJ1-5, with TRBD1 matching 9 bases. The germline V gene encodes CDR1 MDHEN and CDR2 SYDVKM. The CDR3 runs 15 residues. V was pared by 5 bases and J by 7 bases, with 9 bases of the junction left unmatched. The CDR3 spells CASSPGTGQHQPQHF. CDR3 bases: TGTGCCAGCAGTCCCGGGACAGGGCAGCACCAGCCCCAGCATTTT.

This chain uses TRBV6-1 with TRBJ1-1; possible D gene TRBD1, 5 bases. The CDR3 is made up of 14 amino acids. Germline loops: CDR1 MNHNS, CDR2 SASEGT. The germline V and J ends were trimmed by 5 bases and 8 bases, with 18 bases remaining between them. For the CDR3, the DNA is TGTGCCAGCAGTTTTAGTATGGGGGGACGGGAAGCTTTCTTT. Translated: CASSFSMGGREAFF.

J is TRBJ2-3 and V is TRBV2; 8 bases line up with TRBD2. This CDR3 region has 16 residues. Germline-derived CDR1 and CDR2 are SNHLY and FYNNEI. J lost 1 base, V lost 6 bases, and 9 bases had no gene match. CDR3 region: CASRDTSGLGTDTQYF. CDR3 bases: TGTGCCAGCAGGGATACTAGCGGTCTCGGCACAGATACGCAGTATTTT.

V and J are TRBV6-5 and TRBJ1-6; no clear D. Trimming removed 0 bases at V and 10 bases at J, with 13 bases between. Germline-derived CDR1 and CDR2 are MNHEY and SVGAGI. The CDR3 runs 15 residues. The CDR3 DNA is TGTGCCAGCAGTTACTCGATAGCGGGAGAGTCACCCCTCCACTTT. This codes for CASSYSIAGESPLHF.

The chain has TRBV5-1 and TRBJ2-7; either TRBD1 or TRBD2 may supply D (5 bases each). CDR3 length: 14 residues. Germline V gene lookup returns CDR1 SGHRS and CDR2 YFSETQ. Trimming removed 3 bases from V and 2 bases from J, with 12 bases in between. The CDR3 loop reads CASSSQGDTYEQYF. In DNA form, the CDR3 reads TGCGCCAGCAGCTCGCAGGGAGATACCTACGAGCAGTACTTC.

The genes are TRBV18 and TRBJ1-4; 10 bases are shared with TRBD1. CDR3 length equals 16 residues. The V and J ends lost 3 bases and 8 bases, in that order; junction bases with no gene match: 9. Germline V gene data show CDR1 as KGHSH and CDR2 as LQKENI. The CDR3 nucleotides are TGTGCCAGCTCACCGCGACAGGGGGCTGGAGGGGAAAAACTGTTTTTT. Translating it yields CASSPRQGAGGEKLFF.

This chain joins TRBV15 and TRBJ1-1; D might be TRBD1 (6 bases). Germline-derived CDR1 and CDR2 are LNHNV and YYDKDF (reference sequence). CDR3 length equals 16 residues. The V end was cut by 0 bases, the J end by 6 bases, with 17 bases between. The CDR3, as DNA: TGTGCCACCAGCAGAGAAATCACAGGGAGAGAATCTGAAGCTTTCTTT. Protein: CATSREITGRESEAFF.

The V and J genes are TRBV29-1 and TRBJ1-2, with D possibly TRBD1 on 6 matching bases. The CDR3 has 13 residues. Trimming took off 3 bases at V and 7 bases at J, with 15 bases between the two ends. Germline values: CDR1 SQVTM, CDR2 ANQGSEA. The CDR3 nucleotides are TGCAGCGTTGAGCAGGGGTCCATTAGTGGCTACACCTTC. It translates to CSVEQGSISGYTF.

This clone was recorded many times. The chain couples TRBV28 to TRBJ1-2; D uncertain. CDR3 length equals 13 residues. In germline, CDR1 is MDHEN, CDR2 SYDVKM. V was clipped by 10 bases and J by 3 bases, with 15 bases between them. In DNA, the CDR3 is TGTGCCACCCCTTCGGGGTCATACTATGGCTACACCTTC. This codes for CATPSGSYYGYTF.